This TCR beta chain was identified during a study of blood T cell repertoires in COVID-19. Study in general: PBMCs, B-cell-depleted T cells, or T cells provided the cDNA or gDNA that made up the material.

Germline V lookup: CDR1 SGHRS, CDR2 YFSETQ. The CDR3 has 17 residues. The trim removed 4 bases at V and 5 bases at J, leaving 11 bases unmatched. In the study's own analysis: Amplification with reference gene primers provided the estimates of nucleated cell counts. Assay used: immunoSEQ multiplex PCR; TCRdb lists only in-frame clones, some missing. V, J and clone size are taken as reported in that table, and D and trimming were inferred from the DNA itself. The data show over 65,000 clones, approximately 92% seen once. The sequence came from a human donor in a cohort sampled during active COVID-19. Sequenced sample: peripheral blood. The V and J genes are TRBV5-1 and TRBJ2-5, with TRBD2 matching 13 bases. DNA of the CDR3: TGCGCCAGCAGCCCGGGACTAGCGGGGCTGACCGGGGAGACCCAGTACTTC. This translates into CASSPGLAGLTGETQYF.